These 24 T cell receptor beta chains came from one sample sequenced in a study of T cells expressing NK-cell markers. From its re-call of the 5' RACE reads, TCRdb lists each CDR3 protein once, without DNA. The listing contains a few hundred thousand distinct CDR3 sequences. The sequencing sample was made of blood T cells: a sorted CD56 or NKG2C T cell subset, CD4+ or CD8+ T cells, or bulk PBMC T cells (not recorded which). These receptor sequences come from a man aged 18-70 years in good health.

The CDR3 protein is CASIPRNSRGGYTF. This chain uses TRBV6-1 with TRBJ1-2. The CDR3 spans 14 residues. Germline V lookup: CDR1 MNHNS, CDR2 SASEGT.

CDR3 residues: CSVEGTGGSKNIQYF. The chain recombines TRBV29-1 with TRBJ2-4; no DNA is available, so the TRBD1 call from TCRdb remains unchecked. The CDR3 totals 15 residues. Germline CDR1 SQVTM, CDR2 ANQGSEA.

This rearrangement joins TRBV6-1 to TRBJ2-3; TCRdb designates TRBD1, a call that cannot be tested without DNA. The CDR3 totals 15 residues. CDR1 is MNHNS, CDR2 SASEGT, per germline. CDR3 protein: CASRTPGQLTDTQYF.

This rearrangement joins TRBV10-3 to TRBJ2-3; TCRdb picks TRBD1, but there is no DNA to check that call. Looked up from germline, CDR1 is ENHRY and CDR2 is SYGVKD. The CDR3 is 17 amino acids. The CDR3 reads CAISAPLWAGSTDTQYF.

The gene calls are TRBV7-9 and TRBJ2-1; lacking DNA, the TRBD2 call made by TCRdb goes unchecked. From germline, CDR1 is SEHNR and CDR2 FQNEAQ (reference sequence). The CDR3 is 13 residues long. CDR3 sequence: CASSLRAHNEQFF.

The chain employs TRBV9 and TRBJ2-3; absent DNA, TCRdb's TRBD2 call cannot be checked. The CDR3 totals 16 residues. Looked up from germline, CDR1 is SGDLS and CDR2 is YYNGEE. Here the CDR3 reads CASSVRAGGSTDTQYF.

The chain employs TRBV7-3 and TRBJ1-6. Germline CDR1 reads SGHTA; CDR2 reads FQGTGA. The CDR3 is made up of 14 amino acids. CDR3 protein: CASSPGTSNSPLHF.

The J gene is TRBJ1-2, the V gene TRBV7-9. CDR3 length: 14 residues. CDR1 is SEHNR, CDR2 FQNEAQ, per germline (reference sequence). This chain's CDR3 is CASSFEGESYGYTF.

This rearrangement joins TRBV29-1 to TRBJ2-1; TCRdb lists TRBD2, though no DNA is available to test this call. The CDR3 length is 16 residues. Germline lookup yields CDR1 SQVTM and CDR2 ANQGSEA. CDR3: CSVEVEYRLTYNEQFF.

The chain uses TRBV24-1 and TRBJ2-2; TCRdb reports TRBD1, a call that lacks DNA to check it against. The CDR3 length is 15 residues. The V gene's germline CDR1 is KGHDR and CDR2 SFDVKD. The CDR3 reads CATSTGGGHTGELFF.

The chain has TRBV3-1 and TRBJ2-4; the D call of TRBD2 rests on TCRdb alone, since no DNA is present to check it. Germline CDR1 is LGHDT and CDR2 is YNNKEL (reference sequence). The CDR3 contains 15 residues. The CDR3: CASSRTGSGRNIQYF.

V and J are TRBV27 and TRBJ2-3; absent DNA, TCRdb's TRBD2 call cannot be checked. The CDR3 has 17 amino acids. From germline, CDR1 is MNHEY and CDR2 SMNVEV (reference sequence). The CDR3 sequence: CASSKSAVLAGTDTQYF.

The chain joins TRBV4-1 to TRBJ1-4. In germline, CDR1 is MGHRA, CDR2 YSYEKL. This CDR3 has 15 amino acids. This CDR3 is CASSQPGTTNEKLFF.

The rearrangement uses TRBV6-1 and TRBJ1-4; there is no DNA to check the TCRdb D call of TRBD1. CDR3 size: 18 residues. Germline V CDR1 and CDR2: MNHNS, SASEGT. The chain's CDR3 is CASSARVQATSTNEKLFF.

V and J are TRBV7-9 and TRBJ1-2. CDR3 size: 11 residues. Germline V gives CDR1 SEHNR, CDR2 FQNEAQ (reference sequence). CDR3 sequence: CASRSGGGYTF.

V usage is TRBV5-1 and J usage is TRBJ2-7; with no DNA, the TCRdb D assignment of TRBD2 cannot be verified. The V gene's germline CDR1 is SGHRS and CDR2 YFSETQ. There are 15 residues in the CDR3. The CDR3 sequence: CASSTLGTSAYEQYF.

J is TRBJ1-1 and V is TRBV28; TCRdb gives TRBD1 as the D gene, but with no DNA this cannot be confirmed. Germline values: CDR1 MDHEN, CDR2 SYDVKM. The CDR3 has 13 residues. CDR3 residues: CASSSPPGADAFF.

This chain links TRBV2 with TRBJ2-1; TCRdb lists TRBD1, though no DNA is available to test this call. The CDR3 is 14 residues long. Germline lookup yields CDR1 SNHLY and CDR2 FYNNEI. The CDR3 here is CASSEALRGIEQFF.

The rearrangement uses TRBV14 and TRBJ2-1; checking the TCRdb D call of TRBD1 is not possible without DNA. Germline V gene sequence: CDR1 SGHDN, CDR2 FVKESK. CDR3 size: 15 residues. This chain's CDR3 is CASSPGQGTWNEQFF.

CDR3 in amino acids: CASSLLGIHEQYF. This chain links TRBV3-1 with TRBJ2-7. Germline V CDR1 and CDR2: LGHDT, YNNKEL (reference sequence). This CDR3 has 13 residues.

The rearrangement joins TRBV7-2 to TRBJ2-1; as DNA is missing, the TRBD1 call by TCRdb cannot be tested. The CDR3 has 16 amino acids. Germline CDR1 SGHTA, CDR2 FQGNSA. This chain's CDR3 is CASSSKVGHPYNEQFF. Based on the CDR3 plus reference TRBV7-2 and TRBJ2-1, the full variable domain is GAGVSQSPSNKVTEKGKDVELRCDPISGHTALYWYRQSLGQGLEFLIYFQGNSAPDKSGLPSDRFSAERTGGSVSTLTIQRTQQEDSAVYLCASSSKVGHPYNEQFFGPGTRLTVL.

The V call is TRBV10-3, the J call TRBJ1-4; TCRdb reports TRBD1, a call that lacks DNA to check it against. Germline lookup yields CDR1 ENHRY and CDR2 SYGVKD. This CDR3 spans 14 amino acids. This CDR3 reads CAISKGTGNEKLFF.

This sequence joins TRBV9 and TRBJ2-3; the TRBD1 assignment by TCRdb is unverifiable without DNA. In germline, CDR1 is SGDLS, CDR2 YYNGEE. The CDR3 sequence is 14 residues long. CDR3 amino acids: CASSVGGYTDTQYF.

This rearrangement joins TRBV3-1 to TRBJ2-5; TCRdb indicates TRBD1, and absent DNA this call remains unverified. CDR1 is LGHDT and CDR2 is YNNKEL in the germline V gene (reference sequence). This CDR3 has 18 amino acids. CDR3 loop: CATSPTRAGNRPQETQYF.